The clone carrying this TCR beta chain was detected only once. This sample was included in a study of T-cell reconstitution after alpha-beta-depleted transplantation in children. TCRbeta library construction was performed incorporating unique molecular identifiers. Via MiXCR, TCRdb re-called the PCR reads, giving one row per CDR3 protein. The data show over 300,000 distinct CDR3 sequences, around 10% seen once. Germline V gene lookup returns CDR1 SGHTA and CDR2 FQGNSA. The CDR3 is 15 residues long. V was trimmed by 2 bases and J by 0 bases, leaving 10 bases between them. The chain joins TRBV7-2 to TRBJ1-1; the D is unclear. The sequence was obtained from a human donor who donated a stem cell graft to a child with acute lymphoblastic leukemia. Sequences were derived from PBMCs from the stem cell graft donor, sampled from the stem cell graft. CDR3 coding DNA: TGTGCCAGCAGCTTATCCGCCAGCATGAACACTGAAGCTTTCTTT. Encoded protein: CASSLSASMNTEAFF.